This T cell receptor beta chain was found in a study of breast tumors, draining lymph nodes, adjacent tissues. This clonotype was seen more than once but under ten times. In TCRdb, the multiplex PCR reads were re-called with MiXCR into one record per CDR3 protein. The data show 80,000 to 130,000 distinct CDR3 sequences, approximately 21% seen once. The lymph nodes were axillary draining lymph nodes from breast cancer patients. The germline CDR1 and CDR2 sequences are GTSNPN and SVGIG (reference sequence). With 3 bases removed from V and 4 bases from J, the gap between germline ends came to 13 bases. This CDR3 has 14 residues.

V is TRBV30 and J is TRBJ2-1; tentative D call: TRBD1 (5 bases). This TCR came from a female donor with breast cancer. Some clones in this sample may be carry-over from other donors' samples. Sequenced input: axillary lymph node tissue. DNA for the CDR3: TGTGCCTGGAGGACAGCTCCCCTTTACAATGAGCAGTTCTTC. Residues: CAWRTAPLYNEQFF.